This T cell receptor beta chain derives from a study of radiotherapy plus CTLA-4 blockade in lung cancer. Study in general: Around 18% of enrolled patients responded objectively, and approximately 34% had disease control. Findings and caveats of the study: Reported findings show early blood T cell clone dynamics, with interferon-beta, best predicted response. In blood, TCR clones derived from the tumor expanded after radiotherapy plus ipilimumab.

CDR1 is MNHNS, CDR2 SASEGT, per germline. The CDR3 is made up of 13 amino acids. V lost 8 bases, J lost 2 bases, and 12 bases lay in between. Comments on this clone: No antigen is known for it. Distinct nucleotide sequences in the sample also encode this CDR3.

Participants had chemo-refractory metastatic non-small-cell lung cancer and were treated with focal radiation plus ipilimumab CTLA-4 blockade. The assay was immunoSEQ multiplex PCR, and TCRdb's table has in-frame clones only and misses some. Counted here are approximately 69,000 clones, around 80% occurring once; the ten biggest clones make up 7% to 8.5%. This specimen consisted of peripheral blood, obtained from a patient treated with radiotherapy plus ipilimumab. J is TRBJ1-1 and V is TRBV6-1; TRBD1 might be the D (6 bases). The receptor was derived from a human donor with non-small cell lung cancer who had a complete response to radiotherapy plus ipilimumab. The CDR3 DNA sequence: TGTGCCAGCCGGAGGGGGGAAAACACTGAAGCTTTCTTT. Its translation is CASRRGENTEAFF.